Described below is a single TCR beta chain sequence and its context. Its antigen is as yet unknown. J lost 0 bases, V lost 3 bases, and 17 bases had no gene match. This CDR3 is built from 21 residues. Germline CDR1 and CDR2: SGHVS and FQNEAQ. This sample was included in a study of T cell responses to AZD1222 COVID-19 vaccine. Whole-study results and caveats: Spike-wide coverage was observed for vaccine-associated CD4 TCRs, with dominant responses at 160-218 and 743-854. Unmutated variant regions reportedly attract nearly half of all spike-specific TCRs. Clonal diversity was possibly underestimated; the donors were predominantly white British and more often female.

Measured with immunoSEQ multiplex PCR; TCRdb has only the in-frame clones, and not every one. The table shows about 95,000 clones, with about 88% occurring only once. The rearrangement uses TRBV7-8 and TRBJ1-3, with TRBD1 matching 10 bases. Here the sequenced sample was peripheral blood, taken on day 0 of AZD1222 vaccination. This receptor was taken from an adult in good health. The CDR3 bases are TGTGCCAGCAGCTTGGGAACCCTCGGACAGGGGGTCGGTCTCTCTGGAAACACCATATATTTT. Translated, it gives CASSLGTLGQGVGLSGNTIYF.